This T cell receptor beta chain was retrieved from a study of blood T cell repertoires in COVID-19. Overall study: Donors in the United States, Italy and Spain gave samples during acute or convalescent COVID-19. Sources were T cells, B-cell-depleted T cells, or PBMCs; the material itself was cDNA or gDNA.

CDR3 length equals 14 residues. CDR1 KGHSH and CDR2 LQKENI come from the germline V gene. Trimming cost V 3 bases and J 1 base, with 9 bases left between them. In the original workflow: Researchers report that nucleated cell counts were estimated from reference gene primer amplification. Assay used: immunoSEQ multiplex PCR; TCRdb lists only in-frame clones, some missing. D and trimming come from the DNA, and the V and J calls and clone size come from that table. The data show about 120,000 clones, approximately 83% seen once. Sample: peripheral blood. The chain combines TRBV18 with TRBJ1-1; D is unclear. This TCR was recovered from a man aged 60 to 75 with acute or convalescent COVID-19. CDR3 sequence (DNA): TGTGCCAGCTCACCGGTGGAGGAGAACACTGAAGCTTTCTTT. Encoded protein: CASSPVEENTEAFF.